The sequence of this T cell receptor (beta chain) was determined in a study of blood T cell repertoires in COVID-19. Only in-frame clones appear in the TCRdb table, and some are missing; sequencing was by immunoSEQ multiplex PCR. This sample has under 200,000 clones, with 87% found just once. The CDR3 covers 15 residues. Germline V gene sequence: CDR1 LGHDT, CDR2 YNNKEL (reference sequence). The germline V and J ends were trimmed by 6 bases and 0 bases, with 9 bases remaining between them. This clone has only one observation. Specimen: peripheral blood. The rearrangement links TRBV3-1 (or the pseudogene TRBV3-2) to TRBJ1-6; D is unresolved. This sequence originates from a man aged 18 to 30 with active or convalescent COVID-19. This CDR3 is CASRSHSSYNSPLHF. The CDR3 DNA sequence: TGTGCCAGCAGATCCCACAGCTCCTATAATTCACCCCTCCACTTT.